This entry lists 32 T cell receptor beta chains sequenced from one sample in a study of blood T cell repertoires in COVID-19. Method: immunoSEQ multiplex PCR; TCRdb's copy keeps in-frame clones and lacks some. Seen here are 150,000 to 200,000 clones, 60% to 80% observed once, and the top ten hold approximately 2.8%. The sample comprised peripheral blood. The receptor source for this set is a man aged 70-80 years with acute or convalescent COVID-19.

This chain links TRBV5-1 with TRBJ2-3; a weak D match, TRBD1 (5 bases). The V and J ends lost 0 bases and 0 bases respectively, with 5 bases between them. Germline lookup yields CDR1 SGHRS and CDR2 YFSETQ. The CDR3 has 14 amino acids. DNA of the CDR3: TGCGCCAGCAGCTTGGGGACAAGCACAGATACGCAGTATTTT. Translation gives CASSLGTSTDTQYF.

CDR3 in DNA: TGTGCCAGCAGCTTGAGGCACGGGAGCTCCTACGAGCAGTACTTC. Translating it yields CASSLRHGSSYEQYF. The chain employs TRBV5-8 and TRBJ2-7; maybe TRBD2 (6 bases). The CDR3 has 15 amino acids. In germline, CDR1 is SGHTS, CDR2 YDEGEE. Trimming removed 1 base from V and 0 bases from J, with 11 bases in between.

This chain connects TRBV5-4 to TRBJ1-1; tentative D call: TRBD1 (6 bases). In germline, CDR1 is SGHNT, CDR2 YYREEE (reference sequence). The CDR3 totals 16 residues. V was cut by 0 bases and J by 4 bases, with 16 bases left in between. CDR3 residues: CASSLGRGGLGTEAFF. The CDR3 region has the DNA TGTGCCAGCAGCTTGGGCAGGGGAGGGTTGGGCACTGAAGCTTTCTTT.

This sequence joins TRBV5-4 and TRBJ1-1; the D gene is possibly TRBD1 (5 bases). CDR3 length: 15 residues. V was shortened by 0 bases and J by 3 bases, with 12 bases between the two germline ends. Germline CDR1 reads SGHNT; CDR2 reads YYREEE (reference sequence). CDR3 protein: CASSLVLDKDTEAFF. The CDR3 DNA follows: TGTGCCAGCAGCTTGGTTTTGGACAAAGACACTGAAGCTTTCTTT.

The chain uses TRBV6-5 and TRBJ2-7; 7 bases align to TRBD2. Trimming removed 6 bases from V and 0 bases from J; junction bases left unmatched: 5. Germline CDR1 reads MNHEY; CDR2 reads SVGAGI. This CDR3 comprises 14 residues. For the CDR3, the DNA is TGTGCCAGCAGAACACTAGCGAGCTCCTACGAGCAGTACTTC. It is translated as CASRTLASSYEQYF.

In DNA, the CDR3 is TGTGCCAGCAGCGGAGGCTATAGCAATCAGCCCCAGCATTTT. Its protein is CASSGGYSNQPQHF. The chain has TRBV9 and TRBJ1-5; no firm D call. This CDR3 spans 14 amino acids. Germline CDR1 SGDLS, CDR2 YYNGEE. The ends were cut back, 3 bases at V and 0 bases at J, with 7 bases in the middle.

This clone was seen only once. The rearrangement uses TRBV6-6 and TRBJ1-1, with 7 bases matching TRBD1. Trimming took 9 bases from V and 4 from J; bases not matched to a gene: 5. Germline-derived CDR1 and CDR2 are MNHNY and SVGAGI (reference sequence). The CDR3 extends over 12 amino acids. This CDR3 reads CASRYRGTEAFF. The CDR3 DNA sequence: TGTGCCAGTAGATACAGGGGCACTGAAGCTTTCTTT.

The chain joins TRBV18 to TRBJ2-5; 9 nucleotides line up with TRBD1. The germline gives CDR1 KGHSH, CDR2 LQKENI. Trimming cost V 3 bases and J 4 bases; bases outside gene matches: 12. The CDR3 runs to 17 residues. Written as DNA, the CDR3 is TGTGCCAGCTCACCGTTCCCCGGGACAGGGATTAGAGAGACCCAGTACTTC. Its translation: CASSPFPGTGIRETQYF. Combining the CDR3 with reference TRBV18 and TRBJ2-5 gives the whole variable domain NAGVMQNPRHLVRRRGQEARLRCSPMKGHSHVYWYRQLPEEGLKFMVYLQKENIIDESGMPKERFSAEFPKEGPSILRIQQVVRGDSAAYFCASSPFPGTGIRETQYFGPGTRLLVL.

The gene calls are TRBV6-4 and TRBJ2-1, with 9 bases matching TRBD2. With V trimmed by 2 bases and J by 7 bases, 9 bases remained unmatched. Germline-derived CDR1 and CDR2 are MRHNA and SNTAGT. The length of the CDR3 is 16 residues. The CDR3 spells CASSDLRAGGRNEQFF. The CDR3 nucleotides read TGTGCCAGCAGTGACCTCCGAGCGGGGGGCAGGAATGAGCAGTTCTTC.

The chain has TRBV7-2 and TRBJ2-1; 12 nucleotides line up with TRBD2. The CDR3 is 15 residues long. Trimming cost V 2 bases and J 7 bases; bases outside gene matches: 3. Germline V gene sequence: CDR1 SGHTA, CDR2 FQGNSA. The CDR3 loop is CASSLTSGGLNEQFF. DNA for the CDR3: TGTGCCAGCAGCTTAACTAGCGGGGGGCTGAATGAGCAGTTCTTC.

This clone was detected only once. The chain links TRBV6-5 to TRBJ2-3; D is perhaps TRBD1 (5 bases). CDR1 and CDR2 (germline): MNHEY, SVGAGI. Trimming stripped 0 bases from V and 1 base from J, with 11 bases between. This CDR3 has 16 amino acids. CDR3 amino acids: CASSYSFGAGTDTQYF. DNA for the CDR3: TGTGCCAGCAGTTACTCGTTTGGGGCGGGCACAGATACGCAGTATTTT.

The chain has TRBV18 and TRBJ2-5, with TRBD1 matching over 7 bases. The CDR3 runs to 15 residues. After removal of 3 bases from V and 2 bases from J, the junction contained 6 bases not matched to a gene. The germline CDR1 and CDR2 sequences are KGHSH and LQKENI. The CDR3 protein is CASSPRTGLQETQYF. In DNA form, the CDR3 reads TGTGCCAGCTCACCCCGGACAGGTTTACAAGAGACCCAGTACTTC. Full variable domain (missing parts from reference TRBV18 and TRBJ2-5): NAGVMQNPRHLVRRRGQEARLRCSPMKGHSHVYWYRQLPEEGLKFMVYLQKENIIDESGMPKERFSAEFPKEGPSILRIQQVVRGDSAAYFCASSPRTGLQETQYFGPGTRLLVL.

The rearrangement links TRBV10-3 to TRBJ2-3; D uncertain. This CDR3 has 16 residues. From germline, CDR1 is ENHRY and CDR2 SYGVKD. The CDR3 loop is CVHHWPDRSSTDTQYF. The CDR3 DNA reads TGTGTTCACCATTGGCCAGACCGGAGTAGCACAGATACGCAGTATTTT.

This chain connects TRBV5-5 to TRBJ2-5, with a tentative D call TRBD2 (6 bases). Germline CDR1 is SGHKS and CDR2 is YYEKEE (reference sequence). V was trimmed by 0 bases and J by 1 base, leaving 10 bases between them. CDR3 size: 15 residues. CDR3 nucleotides: TGTGCCAGCAGCTTGGCACCGGGGGTCCAAGAGACCCAGTACTTC. This gives the protein CASSLAPGVQETQYF.

This clone showed up just once. The CDR3 DNA is TGTGCCAGCAGCATCGGACAGGGAAGAACCTATAATTCACCCCTCCACTTT. It codes for CASSIGQGRTYNSPLHF. The V gene is TRBV7-2, the J gene TRBJ1-6, with 8 positions matching TRBD1. Germline lookup yields CDR1 SGHTA and CDR2 FQGNSA. The CDR3 loop spans 17 amino acids. Losses at the gene ends were 5 bases for V and 2 bases for J; bases not matched to a gene: 8.

This rearrangement joins TRBV5-6 to TRBJ1-1; tentative D call: TRBD1 (6 bases). The CDR3 covers 15 residues. Trimming took off 4 bases at V and 0 bases at J, with 13 bases between the two ends. The germline V gene encodes CDR1 SGHDT and CDR2 YYEEEE. Written as DNA, the CDR3 is TGTGCCAGCAGCAGGACAGAAGCCATGAACACTGAAGCTTTCTTT. Translation gives CASSRTEAMNTEAFF.

The sample holds many counts of this clone. The chain combines TRBV10-2 with TRBJ2-2; perhaps TRBD2 as D (5 bases). The CDR3 loop spans 14 amino acids. The germline V and J ends were trimmed by 6 bases and 0 bases, with 8 bases remaining between them. CDR1 and CDR2 (germline): WSHSY, SAAADI. The CDR3 is CASRAGPNTGELFF. CDR3 in DNA: TGCGCCAGCAGGGCGGGCCCGAACACCGGGGAGCTGTTTTTT.

As to this clone: Other DNA sequences within the sample encode an identical CDR3. The V call is TRBV3-1 (or the pseudogene TRBV3-2), the J call TRBJ1-2; TRBD1 aligns across 7 bases. The J segment lost 4 bases and the V segment lost 1 base, leaving 0 bases of the junction unmatched. Per germline, CDR1 LGHDT and CDR2 YNNKEL (reference sequence). The CDR3 is 13 amino acids. CDR3 loop: CASSQGQGYGYTF. In DNA, the CDR3 is TGTGCCAGCAGCCAAGGACAGGGCTATGGCTACACCTTC.

The CDR3 is CASSVIQGVVEAFF. DNA of the CDR3: TGTGCCAGCAGTGTAATACAGGGGGTGGTTGAAGCTTTCTTT. The chain links TRBV2 to TRBJ1-1; TRBD1 matches at 8 bases. Germline CDR1 reads SNHLY; CDR2 reads FYNNEI. The V gene end was trimmed by 4 bases and the J gene end by 7 bases; junction bases not matched to a gene: 8. The CDR3 runs to 14 residues. Filled out from reference TRBV2 and TRBJ1-1, the complete variable domain reads EPEVTQTPSHQVTQMGQEVILRCVPISNHLYFYWYRQILGQKVEFLVSFYNNEISEKSEIFDDQFSVERPDGSNFTLKIRSTKLEDSAMYFCASSVIQGVVEAFFGQGTRLTVV.

The CDR3 DNA is TGTGCCAGCAGCTTAGGGCCAGGGATTCGAGCTTTCTTT. Protein product: CASSLGPGIRAFF. The V gene is TRBV11-3, the J gene TRBJ1-1, with D perhaps TRBD1 (5 bases). The ends were cut back, 1 base at V and 10 bases at J, with 13 bases in the middle. The CDR3 loop spans 13 amino acids. Germline CDR1 and CDR2: SGHNT and YENEEA.

CDR3 sequence reads: CATSDSGLGGAGELFF. CDR3 in DNA: TGTGCCACCAGTGACTCCGGACTAGGCGGAGCCGGGGAGCTGTTTTTT. The genes are TRBV24-1 and TRBJ2-2; 7 bases match TRBD2. In germline, CDR1 is KGHDR, CDR2 SFDVKD. The CDR3 is made up of 16 amino acids. The V and J ends lost 4 bases and 6 bases, in that order; junction bases with no gene match: 10.

This clone has just one count. The junction shows a germline mismatch at one end, possibly a read error. The CDR3 region has the DNA TGTGCCAGCAGCGAAGAAGGGAGGGGTCAGCCCCAGCATTTT. Translation gives CASSEEGRGQPQHF. This chain links TRBV3-1 (or the pseudogene TRBV3-2) with TRBJ1-5; possible D gene TRBD1, 5 bases. The length of the CDR3 is 14 residues. Per germline, CDR1 LGHDT and CDR2 YNNKEL (reference sequence).

This clone appeared a few times. The chain combines TRBV7-2 with TRBJ2-5; possible D gene TRBD2, 5 bases. The CDR3 is 14 residues long. Per the germline V gene, CDR1 is SGHTA and CDR2 is FQGNSA. V was trimmed by 1 base and J by 5 bases, leaving 11 bases between them. The CDR3 region is CASSLGSTGETQYF. The DNA of the CDR3 is TGTGCCAGCAGCTTAGGTTCCACGGGGGAGACCCAGTACTTC.

V usage is TRBV5-1 and J usage is TRBJ2-2, with no clear D. The CDR3 runs to 15 residues. The germline gives CDR1 SGHRS, CDR2 YFSETQ. V shed 1 base and J shed 4 bases, with 11 bases lying between them. The CDR3 reads CASSLNPSSTGELFF. The DNA of the CDR3 is TGCGCCAGCAGCTTGAATCCTAGTAGCACCGGGGAGCTGTTTTTT.

The V gene is TRBV9, the J gene TRBJ2-3; 8 nucleotides match TRBD2. The junction had 7 bases not matched to a gene; V was cut back by 0 bases and J by 4 bases. This CDR3 is 16 amino acids long. CDR1 is SGDLS and CDR2 is YYNGEE in the germline V gene. The CDR3 sequence: CASSVAVAGTSDTQYF. CDR3 coding DNA: TGTGCCAGCAGCGTAGCGGTAGCGGGGACCTCAGATACGCAGTATTTT. Based on the CDR3 plus reference TRBV9 and TRBJ2-3, the full variable domain is DSGVTQTPKHLITATGQRVTLRCSPRSGDLSVYWYQQSLDQGLQFLIQYYNGEERAKGNILERFSAQQFPDLHSELNLSSLELGDSALYFCASSVAVAGTSDTQYFGPGTRLTVL.

The chain has TRBV2 and TRBJ2-5; TRBD2 aligns across 7 bases. Germline trimming cut 3 bases from V and 4 bases from J; bases unmatched to any gene: 5. The CDR3 extends over 14 amino acids. The germline CDR1 and CDR2 sequences are SNHLY and FYNNEI. CDR3 in amino acids: CASSEGTTGETQYF. DNA for the CDR3: TGTGCCAGCAGTGAGGGGACTACCGGAGAGACCCAGTACTTC.

The chain joins TRBV4-2 to TRBJ1-4, with D maybe TRBD1 (5 bases). The CDR3 covers 14 residues. The germline V gene encodes CDR1 LGHNA and CDR2 YNFKEQ. V shed 6 bases and J shed 7 bases, with 15 bases lying between them. The CDR3 sequence: CASSDSRGREKLFF. CDR3 bases: TGTGCCAGCAGTGACAGCCGAGGTCGTGAAAAACTGTTTTTT.

V usage is TRBV27 and J usage is TRBJ2-1, with 8 bases matching TRBD2. The germline V gene has CDR1 MNHEY and CDR2 SMNVEV (reference sequence). The CDR3 runs 13 residues. The V gene end was trimmed by 7 bases and the J gene end by 8 bases; junction bases not matched to a gene: 7. CDR3 protein: CASTRGGAHEQFF. The CDR3 region has the DNA TGTGCCAGCACCCGGGGGGGGGCCCATGAGCAGTTCTTC.

The rearrangement joins TRBV3-1 (or the pseudogene TRBV3-2) to TRBJ1-4; D uncertain. The V gene lost 3 bases and the J gene lost 8 bases, with 16 bases spanning the gap. Germline loops: CDR1 LGHDT, CDR2 YNNKEL (reference sequence). The CDR3 extends over 15 amino acids. The CDR3, as DNA: TGTGCCAGCAGCCATCTAGCATCTAACAACGAAAAACTGTTTTTT. This gives the protein CASSHLASNNEKLFF.

This clone was seen only once. V usage is TRBV6-4 and J usage is TRBJ1-3, with no clear D. Trimming took 3 bases from V and 2 from J, leaving 11 bases between them. The CDR3 extends over 15 amino acids. CDR1 and CDR2 (germline): MRHNA, SNTAGT. The CDR3 is CASSEESTPGNTIYF. CDR3 DNA sequence: TGTGCCAGCAGTGAAGAGTCAACTCCTGGAAACACCATATATTTT.

The V gene is TRBV2, the J gene TRBJ2-3; a possible D gene is TRBD2 (6 bases). The germline CDR1 and CDR2 sequences are SNHLY and FYNNEI. This CDR3 is 17 amino acids long. Trimming cost V 1 base and J 1 base, with 15 bases left between them. The CDR3 here is CASSEVRDSRGTDTQYF. In nucleotides, the CDR3 is TGTGCCAGCAGTGAAGTCCGGGACTCCCGAGGCACAGATACGCAGTATTTT.

The CDR3 coding sequence is TGCAGCGGTACAGACAGAGCAAGAAACACTGAAGCTTTCTTT. This translates into CSGTDRARNTEAFF. The chain joins TRBV29-1 to TRBJ1-1; D possibly corresponds to TRBD1 (5 bases). CDR3 length: 14 residues. Germline V gene sequence: CDR1 SQVTM, CDR2 ANQGSEA. Trimming stripped 7 bases from V and 2 bases from J, with 17 bases between.